This TCR beta chain appears in the sequencing data of a study of T cells in women clearing cervical HPV infection. Overall study context: Case blood was drawn when the lesion was first found; control blood after infection became undetectable. General observations from the study: Controls had more TRBV6-7 (0.16%) than cases (approximately 0.11%).

Average input was approximately 1,200 ng genomic DNA for immunoSEQ TCR beta CDR3 amplification. Assay: immunoSEQ multiplex PCR; the TCRdb copy retains only in-frame clones and omits some. The table counts 20,000 or so clones; roughly an eighth lies in the top ten. About this clone: Antigen unknown. Read data end 3 residues before the CDR3 end; the end is taken from the germline J gene.

V was clipped by 2 bases and J by 3 bases, with 8 bases between them. Germline CDR1 SNHLY, CDR2 FYNNEI. The CDR3 has 15 amino acids. The sequence was obtained from a woman between 18 and 70 years old with a cervical HPV16 infection that either progressed to CIN3+ or cleared (not recorded which). The V call is TRBV2, the J call TRBJ1-6, with a possible D match to TRBD1 (5 bases). Specimen: blood buffy coat. CDR3 amino acids: CASSERQNYNSPLHF. Incomplete CDR3 DNA: TGTGCCAGCAGTGAACGACAGAACTATAATTCACCC.